Below are 13 T cell receptor beta chains sequenced from a single sample in a study of molecular identifiers for immune sequencing clone quantification. Each CDR3 protein is one row after TCRdb ran MiXCR on the PCR reads. This sample carries about 97,000 distinct CDR3 sequences, more than 20% of them seen once, and the ten largest clones take about 0.99%. Sequenced: naive CD8+ T cells from blood, with Jurkat cell RNA spiked in. Subset given: FACS-sorted CD8+CD4-CCR7+CD45RA+ naive T cells. These receptor sequences come from a human donor in good health. Some libraries in this study had Jurkat cell RNA spiked in.

This clonotype was observed many times. This chain joins TRBV5-4 and TRBJ2-7, with a tentative D call TRBD2 (6 bases). The CDR3 consists of 13 residues. Germline V lookup: CDR1 SGHNT, CDR2 YYREEE (reference sequence). Deletions cut 3 bases from V and 0 bases from J, with 7 bases between. The CDR3 sequence is CASSSGDSYEQYF. The CDR3 nucleotides read TGTGCCAGCAGCTCGGGAGACTCCTACGAGCAGTACTTC.

With respect to this clonotype: A much larger clone differs from this one at a single base, so this may be a read error. The chain links TRBV5-1 to TRBJ1-1; TRBD1 might be the D (5 bases). The CDR3 is made up of 16 amino acids. The V gene lost 0 bases and the J gene lost 4 bases, with 16 bases spanning the gap. Germline V gene sequence: CDR1 SGHRS, CDR2 YFSETQ. CDR3 sequence: CASSLGGSRVATEAFF. Written as DNA, the CDR3 is TGCGCCAGCAGCTTGGGGGGTTCCAGGGTCGCCACTGAAGCTTTCTTT.

Many counts were recorded for this clonotype. It is unclear where the CDR3 begins or ends on the DNA, so no DNA is shown, and the CDR3 is as TCRdb lists it. This chain uses TRBV12-3 or TRBV12-4 with TRBJ1-4; TRBD1 is the table's D call, not checked against the DNA. Inclusive of both ends, the CDR3 amounts to 15 amino acids. The CDR3 protein is CASSTSFQTPQKLFF.

This clonotype occurred many times. The chain joins TRBV20-1 to TRBJ1-5; D is unclear. The CDR3 is 12 amino acids. CDR1 DFQATT and CDR2 SNEGSKA come from the germline V gene (reference sequence). V lost 6 bases and J 2 bases, leaving 8 bases between the germline ends. This CDR3 reads CSALDGNQPQHF. CDR3 DNA sequence: TGCAGTGCACTGGACGGCAATCAGCCCCAGCATTTT.

At least ten counts were recorded for this clonotype. This chain connects TRBV23-1 to TRBJ1-5; D gene uncertain. TRBV23-1 belongs to the ORF category, with a function that is uncertain. Trimming left V 4 bases short and J 0 bases short, with 19 bases between. The CDR3 contains 18 residues. CDR3 amino acids: CASSPRAEVNLSNQPQHF. The DNA of the CDR3 is TGCGCCAGCAGTCCCCGGGCAGAGGTTAATCTTAGCAATCAGCCCCAGCATTTT.

There are a few counts of this clonotype. At one end the junction does not follow the germline gene, possibly because of a read error. This chain uses TRBV19 with TRBJ1-1; D gene unclear. The CDR3 loop spans 13 amino acids. The V gene's germline CDR1 is LNHDA and CDR2 SQIVND (reference sequence). The CDR3 region is CASSMSSNTEASF. CDR3 nucleotides: TGTGCCAGTAGTATGAGCAGTAACACTGAAGCTTCCTTT.

This clonotype was detected ten times or more. This chain connects TRBV7-9 to TRBJ2-1; perhaps TRBD2 as D (6 bases). Germline V gene sequence: CDR1 SEHNR, CDR2 FQNEAQ (reference sequence). With 8 bases removed from V and 0 bases from J, the gap between germline ends came to 17 bases. The CDR3 runs 16 residues. DNA for the CDR3: TGTGCCAGCGTTCCTCTTAGCGGAAGCTCCTACAATGAGCAGTTCTTC. This codes for CASVPLSGSSYNEQFF.

Points on this clonotype: Given a much more abundant clone one base away, this may be a read error. This CDR3 fails to terminate in the conserved phenylalanine or tryptophan, so it likely reflects a read error. The gene calls are TRBV9 and TRBJ1-2; 7 bases align to TRBD1. This CDR3 contains 15 residues. With V trimmed by 5 bases and J by 5 bases, 12 bases remained unmatched. The germline V gene has CDR1 SGDLS and CDR2 YYNGEE. The CDR3: CASSDDRVTYYGYTL. Written as DNA, the CDR3 is TGTGCCAGCAGTGATGACAGGGTCACTTATTATGGCTACACCCTC.

This clonotype showed up just a few times. The CDR3 sequence is CASSEEWGQWAYEQYF. The DNA of the CDR3 is TGTGCCAGCAGTGAAGAATGGGGACAGTGGGCCTACGAGCAGTACTTC. The chain links TRBV2 to TRBJ2-7; TRBD1 agrees at 7 bases. Germline V gene sequence: CDR1 SNHLY, CDR2 FYNNEI. J gave up 2 bases and V 1 base, and 8 bases lay outside the gene matches. The CDR3 runs 16 residues.

This clonotype was detected many times. The J gene is TRBJ1-4, the V gene TRBV27, with D perhaps TRBD1 (6 bases). CDR1 is MNHEY and CDR2 is SMNVEV in the germline V gene (reference sequence). The CDR3 spans 17 residues. The V and J ends lost 1 base and 4 bases respectively, with 16 bases between them. CDR3 amino acids: CASSLLIPGTINEKLFF. Here the CDR3 DNA reads TGTGCCAGCAGTTTATTGATTCCCGGGACAATTAATGAAAAACTGTTTTTT.

Concerning this clonotype itself: Being one base from a much bigger clone, this may be a read error. CDR3 nucleotides: TGTGCCAGCGGTCCGGGACAGGGTAGCAATCAGCCCCAGCATTTT. This codes for CASGPGQGSNQPQHF. The gene calls are TRBV28 and TRBJ1-5, with TRBD1 identical over 9 bases. Germline CDR1 and CDR2: MDHEN and SYDVKM. V trimming: 8 bases; J trimming: 0 bases; junction bases outside the gene matches: 5. The CDR3 length is 15 residues.

Comments on this clonotype: A single base separates this from a much larger clone, so it may be a read error. This chain links TRBV6-1 with TRBJ2-7; D is perhaps TRBD2 (5 bases). From germline, CDR1 is MNHNS and CDR2 SASEGT. The CDR3 sequence is 15 residues long. V lost 2 bases, J lost 2 bases, and 13 bases lay in between. DNA for the CDR3: TGTGCCAGCAGTGAAATTGGACTGGAGACCTACGAGCAGTACTTC. Its translation is CASSEIGLETYEQYF.

In DNA form, the CDR3 reads TGCAGCGTGACGGGACGGCGCCGCCCTGAAGCTTTCTTT. Translation: CSVTGRRRPEAFF. The chain couples TRBV29-1 to TRBJ1-1; perhaps TRBD1 as D (5 bases). Trimming stripped 6 bases from V and 6 bases from J, with 17 bases between. This CDR3 has 13 residues. The germline CDR1 and CDR2 sequences are SQVTM and ANQGSEA.